The 3 T cell receptor beta chains below come from one sample, sequenced in a study of cytomegalovirus exposure and HLA in healthy donors. Amplification used 60 Vbeta primers and 13 Jbeta primers. Data came from immunoSEQ multiplex PCR; TCRdb stores just in-frame clones and leaves some out. The repertoire has 220,000 or so clones, 79% of them found once; the top ten carry 1.5% to 2%. Sequencing input: PBMCs. These receptors all stem from a man aged 50 to 59 in good health and CMV-seronegative.

About this clone itself: Its ends do not fully match the called genes, so a read error is possible. The rearrangement joins TRBV5-4 to TRBJ2-3, with 10 positions matching TRBD1. Germline V gene sequence: CDR1 SGHNT, CDR2 YYREEE (reference sequence). The CDR3 is made up of 16 amino acids. CDR3 DNA: TGCGCCAGCAGCCTTAGGGACAGGGGAATCACAGATACGCAGTATTTT. It specifies CASSLRDRGITDTQYF.

This chain links TRBV4-1 with TRBJ2-7; D is uncertain. Germline V gives CDR1 MGHRA, CDR2 YSYEKL. Trimming pared 2 bases from V and 2 bases from J, leaving 10 bases between. The CDR3 sequence is 14 residues long. The CDR3 here is CASSQPTSAYEQYF. In DNA, the CDR3 is TGCGCCAGCAGCCAACCTACCTCTGCCTACGAGCAGTACTTC.

The V and J genes are TRBV28 and TRBJ2-7; 12 positions agree with TRBD2. CDR3 length: 15 residues. Per germline, CDR1 MDHEN and CDR2 SYDVKM. The V gene end was trimmed by 5 bases and the J gene end by 1 base; junction bases not matched to a gene: 3. Here the CDR3 reads CASSPGTSGSYEQYF. The CDR3 DNA reads TGTGCCAGCAGTCCGGGGACTAGCGGGTCCTACGAGCAGTACTTC.